The 7 T cell receptor beta chains listed next were all sequenced from one sample in a study of blood T cell repertoires in COVID-19. Libraries were prepared by immunoSEQ multiplex PCR; TCRdb keeps only in-frame clonotypes and omits some of them. The data show some 78,000 clones, with about 88% seen just once and approximately 12% held by the top ten. Sequencing input: peripheral blood. These receptor sequences come from a man aged 65 to 85 with active or convalescent COVID-19.

The chain has TRBV19 and TRBJ2-7; D perhaps matches TRBD2 (6 bases). Germline loops: CDR1 LNHDA, CDR2 SQIVND (reference sequence). Deletions cut 3 bases from V and 6 bases from J, with 15 bases between. This CDR3 is built from 14 residues. Written as DNA, the CDR3 is TGTGCCAGTAGTATCAGGAGGGGAAGATCCGAGCAGTACTTC. Encoded protein: CASSIRRGRSEQYF.

This clone is a singleton in its sample. The rearrangement joins TRBV2 to TRBJ2-7; weak D call: TRBD1 (6 bases). The CDR3 runs 12 residues. The V gene lost 9 bases and the J gene lost 1 base, with 10 bases spanning the gap. Germline loops: CDR1 SNHLY, CDR2 FYNNEI. The CDR3 loop reads CASTTGSYEQYF. The CDR3 nucleotides are TGTGCCAGTACGACAGGATCCTACGAGCAGTACTTC.

The gene calls are TRBV28 and TRBJ2-7; weak D call: TRBD2 (6 bases). The V gene lost 5 bases and the J gene lost 0 bases, with 11 bases spanning the gap. Germline values: CDR1 MDHEN, CDR2 SYDVKM. The CDR3 totals 14 residues. The CDR3 DNA sequence: TGTGCCAGCAGTCGAGACGGGAGCTCCTACGAGCAGTACTTC. This translates into CASSRDGSSYEQYF.

This clone is a singleton in its sample. The chain uses TRBV2 and TRBJ1-6; tentatively, D is TRBD1 (6 bases). V was clipped by 6 bases and J by 4 bases, with 19 bases between them. Germline V gives CDR1 SNHLY, CDR2 FYNNEI. The CDR3 totals 17 residues. CDR3 bases: TGTGCCAGCAGGGGACAAGGGCGGAGCCCTTATAATTCACCCCTCCACTTT. Protein sequence: CASRGQGRSPYNSPLHF.

The rearrangement joins TRBV6-6 to TRBJ2-3; no firm D call. Trimming removed 5 bases at V and 0 bases at J, with 21 bases between. Germline loops: CDR1 MNHNY, CDR2 SVGAGI (reference sequence). This CDR3 spans 18 amino acids. CDR3 coding DNA: TGTGCCAGCAGTCCCACTTTGGCACAGTCCGCTAGCACAGATACGCAGTATTTT. It yields the protein CASSPTLAQSASTDTQYF.

The J gene is TRBJ2-5, the V gene TRBV15; TRBD2 aligns across 13 bases. CDR3 length equals 15 residues. V shed 4 bases, J shed 5 bases, and the junction held 4 bases outside the gene matches. CDR1 LNHNV and CDR2 YYDKDF come from the germline V gene (reference sequence). In DNA, the CDR3 is TGTGCCACCAGCACCAGGACTAGCGGGGGTGAGACCCAGTACTTC. Translating gives CATSTRTSGGETQYF.

This rearrangement joins TRBV4-2 to TRBJ1-5; tentative D call: TRBD1 (5 bases). CDR1 and CDR2 (germline): LGHNA, YNFKEQ. The CDR3 runs 14 residues. The V end lost 1 base, the J end lost 8 bases, and 12 bases lay between the germline ends. The CDR3: CASSQAQDMEPQHF. The CDR3 region has the DNA TGTGCCAGCAGCCAAGCCCAGGACATGGAGCCCCAGCATTTT.